One sample yielded the 20 T cell receptor beta chains listed below, sequenced in a study of T cells in Graves' hyperthyroidism and ophthalmopathy. Amplified TCR beta CDR3 regions came from RNA transcripts. The HTBI primer set was used in a first-round RT-PCR of the TCR CDR3. TCRdb re-called the multiplex PCR reads through MiXCR, storing one row per CDR3 protein. Of about 500,000 distinct CDR3 sequences in the sample, about 16% were seen once. Input material: blood. The receptors were gathered from a woman in her twenties or thirties with Graves' ophthalmopathy.

V gene TRBV5-6 combines with J gene TRBJ1-5; 7 positions agree with TRBD1. The CDR3 has 16 amino acids. Germline V gene lookup returns CDR1 SGHDT and CDR2 YYEEEE. J was trimmed by 1 base and V by 4 bases; bases with no gene match: 8. CDR3 protein: CASSQTGSLSNQPQHF. For the CDR3, the DNA is TGTGCCAGCAGCCAGACAGGGAGCTTAAGCAATCAGCCCCAGCATTTT.

This chain connects TRBV5-1 to TRBJ1-4, with D uncertain. The CDR3 has 19 amino acids. The germline CDR1 and CDR2 sequences are SGHRS and YFSETQ. With 0 bases removed from V and 7 bases from J, the gap between germline ends came to 25 bases. The CDR3 protein is CASSLGPRGSLLSGEKLFF. Here the CDR3 DNA reads TGCGCCAGCAGCTTGGGCCCCCGGGGATCTCTGCTTTCGGGTGAAAAACTGTTTTTT.

This clonotype was found a few times. The V call is TRBV5-5, the J call TRBJ2-5; TRBD2 matches 9 bases. CDR1 SGHKS and CDR2 YYEKEE come from the germline V gene (reference sequence). With V trimmed by 10 bases and J by 5 bases, 0 bases remained unmatched. CDR3 size: 10 residues. CDR3: CAAGGETQYF. The CDR3 DNA is TGTGCCGCGGGGGGGGAGACCCAGTACTTC.

This clonotype was recorded many times. The rearrangement joins TRBV7-9 to TRBJ1-1; D not resolved. Germline V gives CDR1 SEHNR, CDR2 FQNEAQ (reference sequence). Trimming took off 6 bases at V and 1 base at J, with 9 bases between the two ends. The CDR3 is 13 amino acids. The CDR3 DNA sequence: TGTGCCAGCAGTTTAACCCAGAACACTGAAGCTTTCTTT. Protein: CASSLTQNTEAFF.

In its sample, this clonotype was seen many times. V gene TRBV6-1 combines with J gene TRBJ1-1; possible D gene TRBD1, 5 bases. V gave up 5 bases and J gave up 4 bases, with 11 bases separating them. Germline lookup yields CDR1 MNHNS and CDR2 SASEGT. The CDR3 runs 13 residues. CDR3: CASSNLGGTEAFF. As DNA, the CDR3 is TGTGCCAGCAGTAACCTTGGGGGCACTGAAGCTTTCTTT.

Many counts were recorded for this clonotype. The rearrangement links TRBV28 to TRBJ2-1; 7 bases map to TRBD1. CDR1 is MDHEN, CDR2 SYDVKM, per germline. CDR3 length equals 14 residues. Trimming at V came to 8 bases and at J to 5 bases, leaving 9 bases not matched to a gene. The CDR3 reads CASFRTGDHNEQFF. The CDR3 DNA follows: TGTGCCAGCTTCCGGACAGGTGATCACAATGAGCAGTTCTTC.

This clonotype was observed many times. This sequence joins TRBV30 and TRBJ2-7; D is unclear. Germline V lookup: CDR1 GTSNPN, CDR2 SVGIG (reference sequence). Trimming pared 0 bases from V and 5 bases from J, leaving 17 bases between. This CDR3 is built from 15 residues. DNA for the CDR3: TGTGCCTGGAGTGTACTCTCTTGTTGTGTCCACGAGCAGTACTTC. Its translation: CAWSVLSCCVHEQYF.

To note about this clonotype: One base away lies a much larger clone, so this may be a sequencing read error. The chain employs TRBV7-3 and TRBJ2-1, with D unresolved. This CDR3 is 14 amino acids long. Germline V gene lookup returns CDR1 SGHTA and CDR2 FQGTGA. Trimming took off 1 base at V and 4 bases at J, with 8 bases between the two ends. The CDR3 coding sequence is TGTGCCAGCAGCTTAAATGGCGGATACAATGAGCAGTTCTTC. This gives the protein CASSLNGGYNEQFF.

This clonotype was detected a few times. The chain is built from TRBV5-1 and TRBJ2-3, with 7 bases identical to TRBD2. Germline V gene lookup returns CDR1 SGHRS and CDR2 YFSETQ. Trimming removed 1 base from V and 4 bases from J; junction bases left unmatched: 3. The CDR3 extends over 14 amino acids. CDR3 residues: CASSLRGSSDTQYF. For the CDR3, the DNA is TGCGCCAGCAGCTTGCGCGGGAGTTCAGATACGCAGTATTTT.

In its sample, this clonotype was seen many times. In nucleotides, the CDR3 is TGTGCCAGCACCGCAAAGGGGGGCAGAATCACAGATACGCAGTATTTT. Translated, it gives CASTAKGGRITDTQYF. The V call is TRBV3-1, the J call TRBJ2-3; D possibly uses TRBD1 or TRBD2 (6 bases each). V lost 7 bases and J lost 2, with 19 bases in between. Germline V gene lookup returns CDR1 LGHDT and CDR2 YNNKEL (reference sequence). This CDR3 has 16 residues.

The chain employs TRBV5-1 and TRBJ2-3; unclear D gene. V was cut by 1 base and J by 0 bases, with 15 bases left in between. The CDR3 length is 17 residues. The germline CDR1 and CDR2 sequences are SGHRS and YFSETQ. The CDR3 spells CASSLFDTVTSTDTQYF. DNA of the CDR3: TGCGCCAGCAGCTTGTTCGATACAGTGACGAGCACAGATACGCAGTATTTT.

The chain has TRBV14 and TRBJ2-7; 13 positions match TRBD2. V shed 4 bases and J 0 bases; nucleotides not matched to a gene: 3. This CDR3 has 16 residues. CDR1 is SGHDN and CDR2 is FVKESK in the germline V gene. CDR3 nucleotide sequence: TGTGCCAGCAGCCCCAGGACTAGCGGGGGCTCCTACGAGCAGTACTTC. Residues: CASSPRTSGGSYEQYF.

This clonotype was detected many times. J is TRBJ2-3 and V is TRBV28; D call uncertain. With 6 bases removed from V and 5 bases from J, the gap between germline ends came to 9 bases. This CDR3 comprises 12 residues. The germline V gene encodes CDR1 MDHEN and CDR2 SYDVKM. CDR3 DNA: TGTGCCAGCAGCTTGTCAGGAGATACGCAGTATTTT. Protein sequence: CASSLSGDTQYF.

Many counts were recorded for this clonotype. This chain connects TRBV7-6 to TRBJ2-7, with 9 bases identical to TRBD2. The CDR3 runs to 16 residues. Germline V gene sequence: CDR1 SGHVS, CDR2 FNYEAQ. V lost 8 bases, J lost 2 bases, and 13 bases stayed unmatched. The CDR3 DNA reads TGTGCCAGCTCTTCCTCGCCAGCGGGAGGTCCCTACGAGCAGTACTTC. This encodes CASSSSPAGGPYEQYF.

This clonotype turned up a few times. V and J are TRBV27 and TRBJ2-7; TRBD1 aligns across 7 bases. Germline V gives CDR1 MNHEY, CDR2 SMNVEV (reference sequence). V was clipped by 6 bases and J by 0 bases; unmatched bases: 8. This CDR3 comprises 15 residues. CDR3 coding DNA: TGTGCCAGCAGCGGGACAGTCGCGAGCTCCTACGAGCAGTACTTC. Its translation is CASSGTVASSYEQYF.

This clonotype has just a few counts. The rearrangement uses TRBV5-1 and TRBJ1-2; a possible D gene is TRBD1 (6 bases). The germline V gene has CDR1 SGHRS and CDR2 YFSETQ. V lost 0 bases to trimming and J lost 5 bases, with 14 bases between them. The CDR3 sequence is 15 residues long. This chain's CDR3 is CASSLGGRGRYGYTF. In DNA, the CDR3 is TGCGCCAGCAGCTTGGGGGGCAGGGGCAGATATGGCTACACCTTC.

This clonotype was counted a few times. This chain connects TRBV9 to TRBJ1-2; D unresolved. Per the germline V gene, CDR1 is SGDLS and CDR2 is YYNGEE. Trimming stripped 4 bases from V and 8 bases from J, with 12 bases between. This CDR3 is 12 amino acids long. CDR3 sequence reads: CASSSSSSGYTF. CDR3 in DNA: TGTGCCAGCAGCTCATCCTCCTCCGGCTACACCTTC. Full variable domain (outside the CDR3, taken from reference TRBV9 and TRBJ1-2): DSGVTQTPKHLITATGQRVTLRCSPRSGDLSVYWYQQSLDQGLQFLIQYYNGEERAKGNILERFSAQQFPDLHSELNLSSLELGDSALYFCASSSSSSGYTFGSGTRLTVV.

This clonotype was seen at least ten times. The J gene is TRBJ1-1, the V gene TRBV30, with no clear D. The CDR3 consists of 13 residues. The germline CDR1 and CDR2 sequences are GTSNPN and SVGIG (reference sequence). Trimming left V 5 bases short and J 0 bases short, with 10 bases between. DNA of the CDR3: TGTGCCTGGGACGACCCAATGAACACTGAAGCTTTCTTT. Its protein product is CAWDDPMNTEAFF.

This clonotype was recorded at least ten times. The chain employs TRBV20-1 and TRBJ1-1; D is unresolved. This CDR3 contains 16 residues. Germline V gene lookup returns CDR1 DFQATT and CDR2 SNEGSKA (reference sequence). The germline V and J ends were trimmed by 6 bases and 2 bases, with 22 bases remaining between them. The CDR3 region is CSALPAPRGVNTEAFF. The CDR3 bases are TGCAGTGCGCTCCCGGCCCCTCGGGGAGTAAACACTGAAGCTTTCTTT.

There are many counts of this clonotype. The chain is built from TRBV7-2 and TRBJ2-3; D is undetermined. Germline V gene data show CDR1 as SGHTA and CDR2 as FQGNSA. V was clipped by 1 base and J by 4 bases, with 12 bases between them. The CDR3 runs to 15 residues. The CDR3 sequence is CASSLGTPSPDTQYF. CDR3 sequence (DNA): TGTGCCAGCAGCTTAGGGACCCCTTCTCCAGATACGCAGTATTTT.